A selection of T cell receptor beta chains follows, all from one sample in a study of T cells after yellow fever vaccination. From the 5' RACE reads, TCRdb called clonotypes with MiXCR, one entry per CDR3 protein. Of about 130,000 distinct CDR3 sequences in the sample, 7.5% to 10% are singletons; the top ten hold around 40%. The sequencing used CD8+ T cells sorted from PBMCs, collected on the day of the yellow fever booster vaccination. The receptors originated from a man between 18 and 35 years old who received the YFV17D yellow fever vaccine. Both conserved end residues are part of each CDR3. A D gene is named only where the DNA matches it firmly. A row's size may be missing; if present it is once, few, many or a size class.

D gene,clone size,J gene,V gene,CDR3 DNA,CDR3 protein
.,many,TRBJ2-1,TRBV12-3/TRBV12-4,TGTGCCAGCAGTTTCGGGGGGCTCTACAATGAGCAGTTCTTC,CASSFGGLYNEQFF
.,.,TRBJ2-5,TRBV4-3,TGCGCCAGCAGCCAAGATGGGACCCGCCAAGAGACCCAGTACTTC,CASSQDGTRQETQYF
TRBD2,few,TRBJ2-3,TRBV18,TGTGCCAGCTCGCCACTAGCGGGGTTGGCAGATACGCAGTATTTT,CASSPLAGLADTQYF
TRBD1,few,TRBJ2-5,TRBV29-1,TGCAGCCTCTGGACAGGGGAGGGAGAGACCCAGTACTTC,CSLWTGEGETQYF
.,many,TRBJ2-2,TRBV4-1,TGCGCCAGCAGCCAAGATTGGCTAGCGTTAGAGGAGCTGTTTTTT,CASSQDWLALEELFF
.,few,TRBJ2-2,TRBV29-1,TGCAGCGTTGAACCGACAGGGAACACCGGGGAGCTGTTTTTT,CSVEPTGNTGELFF
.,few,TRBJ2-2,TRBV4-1,TGCGCCAGCAGCCAAGTACAGGGAAGAACCGGGGAGCTGTTTTTT,CASSQVQGRTGELFF
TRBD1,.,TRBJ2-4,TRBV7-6,TGTGCCAGCAGCCCCGAGGGACAGAATAAAAACATTCAGTACTTC,CASSPEGQNKNIQYF
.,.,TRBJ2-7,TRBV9,TGTGCCAGCAGCGTAGGATGGGGTTCCTCCTACGAGCAGTACTTC,CASSVGWGSSYEQYF
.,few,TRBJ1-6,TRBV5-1,TGCGCCAGCAGCTTGGCCCTAGGAGAGGCTCCCTCCAATTCACCCCTCCACTTT,CASSLALGEAPSNSPLHF
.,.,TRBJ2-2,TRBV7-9,TGTGCCAGCAGCTTGAGGACCAAAAACACCGGGGAGCTGTTTTTT,CASSLRTKNTGELFF
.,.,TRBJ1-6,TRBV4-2,TGTGCCAGCAGCCAAGAGGGGGTATCCTATAATTCACCCCTCCACTTT,CASSQEGVSYNSPLHF
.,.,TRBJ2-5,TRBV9,TGTGCCAGCAGCGTAGATCAGGGGGAGACCCAGTACTTC,CASSVDQGETQYF
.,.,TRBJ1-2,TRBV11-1,TGTGCCAGCAGCTTAGCGCCAGGAGACGCGAGCTCCTATGGCTACACCTTC,CASSLAPGDASSYGYTF
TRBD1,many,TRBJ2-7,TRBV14,TGTGCCAGCAGCTACTGGACAGGGCACTACGAGCAGTACTTC,CASSYWTGHYEQYF
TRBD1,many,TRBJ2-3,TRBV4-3,TGCGCCAGCAGCCAAGATCGAACAGGGGGCATCCGCACAGATACGCAGTATTTT,CASSQDRTGGIRTDTQYF
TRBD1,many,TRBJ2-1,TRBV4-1,TGCGCCAGCAGCCAAGATCCCGGACAGGGGAGGTACAATGAGCAGTTCTTC,CASSQDPGQGRYNEQFF
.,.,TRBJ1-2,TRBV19,TGTGCCAGTCATGGGGGGGCGCGCGGCTATGGCTACACCTTC,CASHGGARGYGYTF
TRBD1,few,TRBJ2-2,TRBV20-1,TGCAGTGCTAGAGGACAGGGCAGAGGTGGCGGGGAGCTGTTTTTT,CSARGQGRGGGELFF
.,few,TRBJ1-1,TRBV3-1,TGTGCCAGCAGCCAAGTTCCCAGCTTCCTCACTGAAGCTTTCTTT,CASSQVPSFLTEAFF
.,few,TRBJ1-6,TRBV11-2,TGTGCCAGCAGCTCGGGAGGGGCACCCCTCCACTTT,CASSSGGAPLHF
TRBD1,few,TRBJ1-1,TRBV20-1,TGCAGTGCTATGACAGGGGTGAGGACTGAAGCTTTCTTT,CSAMTGVRTEAFF
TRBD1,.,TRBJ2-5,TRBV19,TGTGCCAGTAGTATAAGTGGGACAGGGGTGGAGACCCAGTACTTC,CASSISGTGVETQYF
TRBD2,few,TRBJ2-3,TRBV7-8,TGTGCCAGCAGCACCTATAGCGGGGGAGCAGATACGCAGTATTTT,CASSTYSGGADTQYF
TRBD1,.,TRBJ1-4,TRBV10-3,TGTGCCACTGCCCCGGGACAGGGGGATGAAAAACTGTTTTTT,CATAPGQGDEKLFF
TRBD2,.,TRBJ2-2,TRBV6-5,TGTGCCAGCAGTTACGGGTCGTGGAGCGGGGGCACCGGGGAGCTGTTTTTT,CASSYGSWSGGTGELFF
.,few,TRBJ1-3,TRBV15,TGTGCCACCGCAGGAGACCCGAGCTCTGGAAACACCATATATTTT,CATAGDPSSGNTIYF
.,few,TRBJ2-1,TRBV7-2,TGTGCCAGCAGCTTGGCGACGAACTCCTACAATGAGCAGTTCTTC,CASSLATNSYNEQFF
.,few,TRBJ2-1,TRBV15,TGTGCCACCAGCAGGGAAGGATCAGAGCAGTTCTTC,CATSREGSEQFF
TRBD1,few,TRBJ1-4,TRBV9,TGTGCCAGCAGCCCCCGGGACAGAGCTTATGAAAAACTGTTTTTT,CASSPRDRAYEKLFF
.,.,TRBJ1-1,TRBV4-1,TGCGCCAGCAGCCACGGACATCTGGAAGCTTTCTTT,CASSHGHLEAFF
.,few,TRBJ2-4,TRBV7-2,TGTGCCAGCAGCTTAGGGGGGGCCCCCAAAAACATTCAGTACTTC,CASSLGGAPKNIQYF
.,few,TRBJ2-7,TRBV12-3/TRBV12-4,TGTGCCAGCACCGCCGTGTTGGGTCCTACCCACGAGCAGTACTTC,CASTAVLGPTHEQYF
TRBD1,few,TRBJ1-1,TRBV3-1,TGTGCCAGCAGCAACAGGGGGCTGGTCACTGAAGCTTTCTTT,CASSNRGLVTEAFF
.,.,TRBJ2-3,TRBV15,TGTGCCACCAGCAGAGGGGGAGTTTTGGGCACAGATACGCAGTATTTT,CATSRGGVLGTDTQYF
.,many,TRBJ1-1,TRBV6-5,TGTGCCAGCAGTTACTCGAGGAGCATGAACACTGAAGCTTTCTTT,CASSYSRSMNTEAFF
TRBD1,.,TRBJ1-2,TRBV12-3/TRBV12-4,TGTGCCAGCAGTCCATCCTGGGACAGCTATGGCTACACCTTC,CASSPSWDSYGYTF